Reported below is one T cell receptor beta chain. The entry originates in a study of blood T cell repertoires in COVID-19. Per germline, CDR1 SGHRS and CDR2 YFSETQ. Trimming removed 3 bases at V and 5 bases at J, with 15 bases between. The length of the CDR3 is 15 residues. Assay used: immunoSEQ multiplex PCR; TCRdb lists only in-frame clones, some missing. The profile shows more than 95,000 clones, 85% of them singletons. The chain combines TRBV5-1 with TRBJ2-1, with D tentatively TRBD2 (6 bases). The source of this sequence is a man of 80 years or more with active or convalescent COVID-19. Sequencing was done on a sample of peripheral blood. This CDR3 reads CASSWDSRGNNEQFF. The CDR3 DNA reads as TGCGCCAGCAGCTGGGACTCTCGCGGAAACAATGAGCAGTTCTTC.